This T cell receptor (beta chain) was recovered during a study of control samples from healthy donors and cancer patients. This CDR3 spans 14 amino acids. The V gene's germline CDR1 is SGHKS and CDR2 YYEKEE (reference sequence). Trimming shortened V by 3 bases and J by 3 bases, and 13 bases separated the two germline ends. Using immunoSEQ multiplex PCR, the repertoire was profiled, and TCRdb retains in-frame clones only, with some absent. The sample lists more than 35,000 clones, 80% to 90% seen once, with 20% to 25% in the top ten. What was sequenced was PBMCs. This clonotype originated in a woman aged 55 to 70 with lung cancer. The V call is TRBV5-5, the J call TRBJ2-7; D call uncertain. CDR3 amino acids: CASSSMGGIYEQYF. The CDR3 DNA follows: TGTGCCAGCAGCTCGATGGGCGGAATCTACGAGCAGTACTTC. The full variable domain, with the rest looked up from reference TRBV5-5 and TRBJ2-7, is DAGVTQSPTHLIKTRGQQVTLRCSPISGHKSVSWYQQVLGQGPQFIFQYYEKEERGRGNFPDRFSARQFPNYSSELNVNALLLGDSALYLCASSSMGGIYEQYFGPGTRLTVT.